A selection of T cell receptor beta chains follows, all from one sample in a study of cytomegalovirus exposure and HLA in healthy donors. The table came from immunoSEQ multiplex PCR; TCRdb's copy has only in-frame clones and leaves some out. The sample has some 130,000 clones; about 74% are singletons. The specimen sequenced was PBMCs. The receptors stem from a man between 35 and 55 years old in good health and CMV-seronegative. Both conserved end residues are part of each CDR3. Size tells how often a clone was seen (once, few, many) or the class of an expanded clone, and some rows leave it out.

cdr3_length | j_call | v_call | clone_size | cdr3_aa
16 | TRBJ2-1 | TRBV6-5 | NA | CASSSFPGTSRNEQFF
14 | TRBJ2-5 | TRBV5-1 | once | CASSSGSGGSTQYF
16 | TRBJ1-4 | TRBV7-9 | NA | CASSQGQGYSNEKLFF
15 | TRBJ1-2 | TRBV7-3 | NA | CASSLMGDSTYGYTF
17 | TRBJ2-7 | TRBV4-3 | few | CASSYSAALAGPYEQYF
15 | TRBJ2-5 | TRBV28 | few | CASSRPGTGRETQYF
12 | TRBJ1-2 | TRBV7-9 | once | CASSLQGGGYTF
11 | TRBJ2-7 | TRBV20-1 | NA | CSASSYGEQYF
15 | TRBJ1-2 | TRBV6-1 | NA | CASSWGPGQGSGYTF
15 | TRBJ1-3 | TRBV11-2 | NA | CASSLGGQGRNTIYF
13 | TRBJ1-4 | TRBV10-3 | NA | CASRGSLGEKLFF
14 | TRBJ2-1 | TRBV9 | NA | CASSQPITGNEQFF
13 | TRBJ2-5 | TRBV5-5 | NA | CASSLQGGETQYF
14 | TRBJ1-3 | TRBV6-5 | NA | CASSYGRGGNTIYF
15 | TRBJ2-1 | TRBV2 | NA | CASSMTSGGAHEQFF
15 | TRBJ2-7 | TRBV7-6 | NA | CASSLVSSGSYEQYF
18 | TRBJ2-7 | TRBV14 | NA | CASSPWTSGGYYSYEQYF
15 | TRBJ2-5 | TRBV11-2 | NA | CASSFSPPPRETQYF
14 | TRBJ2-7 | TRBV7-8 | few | CASSRTQGADEQYF
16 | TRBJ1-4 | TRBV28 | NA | CASSWGQGPQYEKLFF
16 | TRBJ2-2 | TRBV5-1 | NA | CASSRVRYRDTGELFF
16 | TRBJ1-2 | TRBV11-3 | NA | CASSLALQGALYGYTF
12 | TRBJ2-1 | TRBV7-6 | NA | CASSLSYNEQFF
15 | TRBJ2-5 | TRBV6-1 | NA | CASRSTTGGGETQYF
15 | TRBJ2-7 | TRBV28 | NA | CASSLLGTGGHEQYF
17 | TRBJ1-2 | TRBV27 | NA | CASSFLGQGVSGYGYTF
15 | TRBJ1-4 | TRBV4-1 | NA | CASSQPGQGQEKLFF
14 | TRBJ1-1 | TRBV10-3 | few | CAISSRDYNTEAFF
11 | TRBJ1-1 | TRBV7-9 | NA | CASSLVGEAFF
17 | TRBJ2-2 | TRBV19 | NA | CASRHTAAGGNTGELFF
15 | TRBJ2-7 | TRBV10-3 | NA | CAISEAATATYEQYF
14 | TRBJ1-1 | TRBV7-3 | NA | CASSLTQGVTEAFF
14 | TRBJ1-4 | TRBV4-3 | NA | CASSQDGRREKLFF
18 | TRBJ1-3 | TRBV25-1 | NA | CASSALPLGGPSGNTIYF
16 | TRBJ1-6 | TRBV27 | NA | CASSLSAQPFNSPLHF
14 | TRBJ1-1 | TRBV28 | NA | CASSTHTGGTEAFF